This entry is about one T cell receptor beta chain. V was clipped by 1 base and J by 2 bases, with 8 bases between them. This CDR3 region has 14 residues. The germline CDR1 and CDR2 sequences are SGHTA and FQGNSA. Data came from immunoSEQ multiplex PCR; TCRdb stores just in-frame clones and leaves some out. The sample carries approximately 220,000 clones, 83% recorded once. This record comes from a study of blood T cell repertoires in COVID-19. This chain uses TRBV7-2 with TRBJ2-5; TRBD2 is a possible D gene (5 bases). The material sequenced was PBMCs or T cells enriched from blood (not recorded which). This clonotype originated in a woman aged 50 to 65 who had been exposed to COVID-19. The CDR3 DNA is TGTGCCAGCAGCTTAGAAGCGGTTCAAGAGACCCAGTACTTC. Translation: CASSLEAVQETQYF.